Below, 13 T cell receptor beta chains from the same sample are listed, as sequenced in a study of T cells in Graves' hyperthyroidism and ophthalmopathy. TCR beta CDR3 region amplification was performed from RNA transcripts. TCR CDR3 regions were first amplified by RT-PCR with HTBI primers. Each CDR3 protein is one row after TCRdb ran MiXCR on the multiplex PCR reads. Found here are hundreds of thousands of distinct CDR3 sequences, about 45% of them singletons; the top ten hold about 7.8%. The source material was peripheral blood or thyroid tissue (not recorded which). The origin of the receptors is a woman aged 18 to 35 with Graves' hyperthyroidism.

This chain connects TRBV7-8 to TRBJ1-3, with no clear D. Germline values: CDR1 SGHVS, CDR2 FQNEAQ. V lost 0 bases and J lost 0, with 12 bases in between. The CDR3 totals 17 residues. This CDR3 reads CASSLAFRRSSGNTIYF. The CDR3 coding sequence is TGTGCCAGCAGCTTAGCGTTTAGAAGATCCTCTGGAAACACCATATATTTT. The entire variable domain, with the rest obtained from reference TRBV7-8 and TRBJ1-3, is as follows: GAGVSQSPRYKVAKRGQDVALRCDPISGHVSLFWYQQALGQGPEFLTYFQNEAQLDKSGLPSDRFFAERPEGSVSTLKIQRTQQEDSAVYLCASSLAFRRSSGNTIYFGEGSWLTVV.

The chain is built from TRBV10-3 and TRBJ2-2, with TRBD1 matching over 10 bases. The CDR3 extends over 18 amino acids. The V segment lost 11 bases and the J segment 4 bases; nucleotides outside the gene matches: 19. Germline lookup yields CDR1 ENHRY and CDR2 SYGVKD. DNA for the CDR3: TGTGCCTGGAGATTGGGACAGGGGAACTCCCTCGGCACCGGGGAGCTGTTTTTT. Translation gives CAWRLGQGNSLGTGELFF.

As to this clonotype: The germline gene is not matched at one end of the junction; a read error may be the cause. V usage is TRBV10-3 and J usage is TRBJ1-2, with D perhaps TRBD1 (6 bases). This CDR3 spans 12 amino acids. CDR1 is ENHRY and CDR2 is SYGVKD in the germline V gene. CDR3 loop: CASSSNRDGYTF. The CDR3 nucleotides read TGTGCCAGCAGTTCGAACAGGGATGGCTACACCTTC.

Turning to this clonotype: This may come from a read error, since a much larger clone is one base off. The chain links TRBV19 to TRBJ1-5; unclear D gene. Germline V CDR1 and CDR2: LNHDA, SQIVND (reference sequence). This CDR3 comprises 14 residues. Trimming removed 3 bases at V and 11 bases at J, with 17 bases between. CDR3 loop: CASSIAAGDLAQHF. The CDR3 region has the DNA TGTGCCAGTAGTATCGCGGCAGGTGATTTGGCCCAGCATTTT. Combining the CDR3 with reference TRBV19 and TRBJ1-5 gives the whole variable domain DGGITQSPKYLFRKEGQNVTLSCEQNLNHDAMYWYRQDPGQGLRLIYYSQIVNDFQKGDIAEGYSVSREKKESFPLTVTSAQKNPTAFYLCASSIAAGDLAQHFGDGTRLSIL.

The chain is built from TRBV7-3 and TRBJ2-3; the D gene is possibly TRBD2 (7 bases). The germline V gene has CDR1 SGHTA and CDR2 FQGTGA. V was shortened by 6 bases and J by 6 bases, with 13 bases between the two germline ends. CDR3 length equals 13 residues. In DNA form, the CDR3 reads TGTGCCAGCAGTGCCGGGGGGCAGGATACGCAGTATTTT. It codes for CASSAGGQDTQYF.

This clonotype was picked up many times. The chain is built from TRBV29-1 and TRBJ1-2; D is possibly TRBD1 (5 bases). This CDR3 has 13 residues. From germline, CDR1 is SQVTM and CDR2 ANQGSEA. The germline V and J ends were trimmed by 5 bases and 5 bases, with 15 bases remaining between them. This CDR3 reads CSVTSGRRYGYTF. The CDR3 DNA reads TGCAGCGTTACCTCAGGGCGGAGGTATGGCTACACCTTC.

A remark on this clonotype: This may stem from a read error, because a much larger clone lies one nucleotide away. This sequence joins TRBV29-1 and TRBJ1-5; 7 bases are shared with TRBD1. The CDR3 contains 13 residues. Germline CDR1 is SQVTM and CDR2 is ANQGSEA. The CDR3 DNA reads TGCAGCGCTCGGACAGGCAACAATCAACCCCAGCATTTT. Protein sequence: CSARTGNNQPQHF.

The table lists this clonotype with a few counts. This chain links TRBV10-1 with TRBJ2-2; no clear D. The CDR3 totals 16 residues. V gave up 0 bases and J gave up 2 bases, with 10 bases separating them. CDR1 is WNHNN, CDR2 SYGVQD, per germline (reference sequence). The DNA for the CDR3 is TGCGCCAGCAGTGAGTCCGGCCAGGCTAACACCGGGGAGCTGTTTTTT. Translating it yields CASSESGQANTGELFF.

The rearrangement links TRBV6-1 to TRBJ1-1, with unresolved D. The V end lost 0 bases, the J end lost 10 bases, and 9 bases lay between the germline ends. Germline assignment: CDR1 MNHNS and CDR2 SASEGT. The CDR3 loop spans 12 amino acids. The CDR3 DNA is TGTGCCAGCAGTGAAGCTCAGACGCGAGCTTTCTTT. It yields the protein CASSEAQTRAFF.

A note on this clonotype: A junction boundary mismatches the germline segment, possibly from a read error. The chain couples TRBV10-3 to TRBJ2-5, with D unresolved. The CDR3 loop spans 12 amino acids. CDR1 and CDR2 from the germline V gene are ENHRY and SYGVKD. The CDR3 sequence is CAVRPGLETQYF. DNA for the CDR3: TGTGCCGTCAGACCAGGATTGGAGACCCAGTACTTC.

This chain joins TRBV29-1 and TRBJ1-2; tentatively, D is TRBD1 (5 bases). The germline V and J ends were trimmed by 8 bases and 13 bases, with 14 bases remaining between them. The germline V gene has CDR1 SQVTM and CDR2 ANQGSEA. The CDR3 has 9 amino acids. The CDR3 DNA is TGCAGCCAGGGCCCGCGGAGCACCTTC. The encoded protein is CSQGPRSTF.

This clonotype was observed at least ten times. The chain links TRBV7-3 to TRBJ2-7; 11 nucleotides match TRBD1. V lost 9 bases to trimming and J lost 5 bases; unmatched junction nucleotides: 9. CDR1 and CDR2 (germline): SGHTA, FQGTGA. CDR3 length equals 14 residues. The CDR3 loop is CASSPGQGAHEQYF. The DNA for the CDR3 is TGTGCCAGTAGTCCCGGACAGGGGGCGCACGAGCAGTACTTC.

This clonotype was counted between two and nine times. V is TRBV20-1 and J is TRBJ1-4, with a possible D match to TRBD1 (5 bases). The CDR3 runs 15 residues. V dropped 0 bases and J dropped 8 bases, with 16 bases sitting between them. Germline V gene lookup returns CDR1 DFQATT and CDR2 SNEGSKA (reference sequence). The CDR3 nucleotides read TGCAGTGCTAGAGACCCTGGACCAGGGAAAGAAAAACTGTTTTTT. The encoded protein is CSARDPGPGKEKLFF.